Listed below are T cell receptor beta chains from one sample, sequenced in a study of cytomegalovirus exposure and HLA in healthy donors. TCRdb's copy holds only in-frame clones and misses some; the assay was immunoSEQ multiplex PCR. Of some 84,000 clones listed, roughly 78% were seen once; the top ten hold 2.5%. Sequencing was performed on PBMCs. The receptors originated from a male donor in good health and CMV-seropositive. CDR3s include the opening cysteine and the closing phenylalanine or tryptophan. A D gene is named only where the DNA matches it firmly. Expanded clones are given a class, and other clones once, few, many or no size at all.

clone_size,d_call,j_call,v_call,cdr3_nt,cdr3_aa
few,NA,TRBJ2-7,TRBV4-2,TGTGCCAGCAGCCACCCCGTGCCGGGGACATCCTACGAGCAGTACTTC,CASSHPVPGTSYEQYF
NA,TRBD2,TRBJ2-1,TRBV6-1,TGTGCCAGCAGCCTAGTTAGCGGGGGGTACAATGAGCAGTTCTTC,CASSLVSGGYNEQFF
NA,TRBD1,TRBJ1-2,TRBV5-1,TGCGCCAGCAGCGCGGGACAGAGCTATGGCTACACCTTC,CASSAGQSYGYTF
once,TRBD1,TRBJ1-2,TRBV5-4,TGTGCCAGCAGCTTACGACAGGGGGCGCGTGGGCGTGGCTACACCTTC,CASSLRQGARGRGYTF
many,NA,TRBJ2-6,TRBV4-3,TGCGCCAGCAGCCAAGATACAGGCTCTGGGGCCAACGTCCTGACTTTC,CASSQDTGSGANVLTF
NA,TRBD2,TRBJ2-7,TRBV9,TGTGCCAGCAGCGTAGAAGCCGGGGAGGGTAACTACGAGCAGTACTTC,CASSVEAGEGNYEQYF
NA,NA,TRBJ1-2,TRBV11-2,TGTGCCAGCAGGCGGATCCGGGACACCGGGGGGGGCTACACCTTC,CASRRIRDTGGGYTF
once,NA,TRBJ2-4,TRBV28,TGTGCCAGCAGTTCTCTTGCGGACATTCAGTACTTC,CASSSLADIQYF
NA,NA,TRBJ1-5,TRBV2,TGTGCCAGCAGTGAAGCGCTTCAGATTTATAGCAATCAGCCCCAGCATTTT,CASSEALQIYSNQPQHF
NA,NA,TRBJ2-7,TRBV9,TGTGCCAGCAGCGTAGTGGCTAGTAGCTACGAGCAGTACTTC,CASSVVASSYEQYF
NA,NA,TRBJ2-2,TRBV6-1,TGTGCCAGCAGTGAAGTCGGGGGTATATCCGGGGAGCTGTTTTTT,CASSEVGGISGELFF
NA,TRBD2,TRBJ2-7,TRBV4-1,TGCGCCAGCAGCCAGGCCCTCGAGGGTAGCGGGAGGTCCTACGAGCAGTACTTC,CASSQALEGSGRSYEQYF
few,NA,TRBJ2-7,TRBV5-6,TGTGCCAGCAGCCGGAGGGACGGAGCCTCCTACGAGCAGTACTTC,CASSRRDGASYEQYF
NA,TRBD2,TRBJ2-2,TRBV6-4,TGTGCCAGCACACGTCTAGCGGGGACCGGGGAGCTGTTTTTT,CASTRLAGTGELFF
NA,TRBD2,TRBJ2-7,TRBV11-2,TGTGCCAGCAGCTTAACGGGAGGGGAGCAGTACTTC,CASSLTGGEQYF